This T cell receptor beta chain was obtained from a study of blood T cell repertoires in COVID-19. The CDR3 length is 15 residues. Germline loops: CDR1 MNHNY, CDR2 SVGAGI (reference sequence). V was pared by 2 bases and J by 5 bases, with 13 bases between. In the original workflow: It was from reference gene primer amplification that nucleated cell counts were estimated. TCRdb's copy holds only in-frame clones and misses some; the assay was immunoSEQ multiplex PCR. That table is the source of V, J and clone size, and D and trimming were worked out from the DNA. The sample lists fewer than 130,000 clones, roughly 85% occurring once.

The sequence derives from a human donor in a cohort sampled during active COVID-19. The chain carries TRBV6-6 and TRBJ1-5, with a weak D call TRBD1 (5 bases). The sample consisted of peripheral blood. CDR3 bases: TGTGCCAGCAGTTACAGGGGTTATGTCGATCAGCCCCAGCATTTT. Translating it yields CASSYRGYVDQPQHF.